The rows below give T cell receptor beta chains drawn from one sample of a study of blood T cell repertoires in COVID-19. TCRdb's table, derived via immunoSEQ multiplex PCR, lists solely in-frame clones and lacks some. The sample shows some 300,000 clones, 85% to 90% of them seen only once. The specimen sequenced was peripheral blood. These receptors were collected from a woman between 45 and 65 years old with COVID-19, enrolled during active disease. Each CDR3 is given with its conserved first and last residue. A D gene is named only where the DNA matches it firmly. Size tells how often a clone was seen (once, few, many) or the class of an expanded clone, and some rows leave it out.

v_call: TRBV5-1; clone_size: .; d_call: .; cdr3_length: 14; j_call: TRBJ1-1; cdr3_aa: CASSQDPGDTEAFF; cdr3_nt: TGCGCCAGCAGCCAGGACCCGGGGGATACTGAAGCTTTCTTT
v_call: TRBV7-2; clone_size: .; d_call: .; cdr3_length: 13; j_call: TRBJ2-3; cdr3_aa: CASSLQLLDTQYF; cdr3_nt: TGTGCCAGCAGCTTACAACTTTTAGATACGCAGTATTTT
v_call: TRBV18; clone_size: .; d_call: .; cdr3_length: 14; j_call: TRBJ2-7; cdr3_aa: CASSPNQVTYEQYF; cdr3_nt: TGTGCCAGCTCACCAAACCAGGTTACCTACGAGCAGTACTTC
v_call: TRBV3-1/TRBV3-2; clone_size: .; d_call: TRBD2; cdr3_length: 16; j_call: TRBJ2-2; cdr3_aa: CASSQRTSGNTGELFF; cdr3_nt: TGTGCCAGCAGCCAACGCACTAGCGGTAACACCGGGGAGCTGTTTTTT
v_call: TRBV7-7; clone_size: .; d_call: TRBD1; cdr3_length: 15; j_call: TRBJ2-7; cdr3_aa: CASSAGTGTYYEQYF; cdr3_nt: TGTGCCAGCAGCGCCGGGACAGGGACATACTACGAGCAGTACTTC
v_call: TRBV4-3; clone_size: .; d_call: .; cdr3_length: 17; j_call: TRBJ2-7; cdr3_aa: CASSQEVRGQSSYEQYF; cdr3_nt: TGCGCCAGCAGCCAAGAAGTGAGGGGACAAAGCTCCTACGAGCAGTACTTC
v_call: TRBV19; clone_size: .; d_call: TRBD2; cdr3_length: 15; j_call: TRBJ2-2; cdr3_aa: CASSVSSGYTGELFF; cdr3_nt: TGTGCCAGTAGTGTATCTAGCGGGTACACCGGGGAGCTGTTTTTT
v_call: TRBV5-8; clone_size: once; d_call: .; cdr3_length: 14; j_call: TRBJ1-1; cdr3_aa: CASSRLRGSAEAFF; cdr3_nt: TGTGCCAGCAGCCGCCTTAGGGGGAGCGCAGAAGCTTTCTTT
v_call: TRBV5-1; clone_size: .; d_call: TRBD1; cdr3_length: 14; j_call: TRBJ1-1; cdr3_aa: CASSPGQGRTEAFF; cdr3_nt: TGCGCCAGCAGCCCTGGACAGGGGAGGACTGAAGCTTTCTTT
v_call: TRBV7-6; clone_size: .; d_call: .; cdr3_length: 15; j_call: TRBJ2-1; cdr3_aa: CASSLSSSSYNEQFF; cdr3_nt: TGTGCCAGCAGTCTTAGCTCGAGCTCCTACAATGAGCAGTTCTTC
v_call: TRBV7-2; clone_size: .; d_call: .; cdr3_length: 15; j_call: TRBJ1-3; cdr3_aa: CASSLDAAVGNTIYF; cdr3_nt: TGTGCCAGCAGCTTAGACGCGGCTGTTGGAAACACCATATATTTT
v_call: TRBV5-1; clone_size: .; d_call: .; cdr3_length: 13; j_call: TRBJ1-1; cdr3_aa: CASREGLNTEAFF; cdr3_nt: TGCGCCAGCAGGGAGGGGCTGAACACTGAAGCTTTCTTT
v_call: TRBV10-3; clone_size: .; d_call: TRBD1; cdr3_length: 18; j_call: TRBJ2-5; cdr3_aa: CAISEVGTGTGGSETQYF; cdr3_nt: TGTGCCATCAGTGAGGTGGGGACCGGGACAGGGGGCTCAGAGACCCAGTACTTC
v_call: TRBV25-1; clone_size: .; d_call: TRBD1; cdr3_length: 13; j_call: TRBJ1-1; cdr3_aa: CASYGQGDTEAFF; cdr3_nt: TGTGCCAGCTACGGACAGGGTGACACTGAAGCTTTCTTT
v_call: TRBV7-2; clone_size: .; d_call: .; cdr3_length: 14; j_call: TRBJ1-1; cdr3_aa: CASSFQDTYTEAFF; cdr3_nt: TGTGCCAGCAGCTTCCAGGACACCTACACTGAAGCTTTCTTT
v_call: TRBV11-2; clone_size: .; d_call: .; cdr3_length: 13; j_call: TRBJ2-2; cdr3_aa: CASSLGGTGELFF; cdr3_nt: TGTGCCAGCAGCTTAGGCGGGACCGGGGAGCTGTTTTTT
v_call: TRBV11-1; clone_size: .; d_call: TRBD1; cdr3_length: 14; j_call: TRBJ2-3; cdr3_aa: CASSAGTGTDTQYF; cdr3_nt: TGTGCCAGCAGCGCCGGGACAGGGACTGATACGCAGTATTTT
v_call: TRBV5-1; clone_size: .; d_call: .; cdr3_length: 13; j_call: TRBJ1-1; cdr3_aa: CASGSGGNTEAFF; cdr3_nt: TGCGCCAGCGGGAGCGGGGGGAACACTGAAGCTTTCTTT
v_call: TRBV19; clone_size: .; d_call: .; cdr3_length: 15; j_call: TRBJ1-6; cdr3_aa: CASSMLQGSLSPLHF; cdr3_nt: TGTGCCAGTAGTATGCTACAGGGATCTCTTTCACCCCTCCACTTT
v_call: TRBV14; clone_size: .; d_call: TRBD2; cdr3_length: 15; j_call: TRBJ2-1; cdr3_aa: CASSSRTSPYNEQFF; cdr3_nt: TGTGCCAGCAGCTCCAGGACTAGCCCCTACAATGAGCAGTTCTTC
v_call: TRBV12-3/TRBV12-4; clone_size: .; d_call: .; cdr3_length: 12; j_call: TRBJ2-3; cdr3_aa: CASRERGDTQYF; cdr3_nt: TGTGCCAGCAGGGAGAGGGGGGATACGCAGTATTTT
v_call: TRBV29-1; clone_size: .; d_call: .; cdr3_length: 15; j_call: TRBJ2-1; cdr3_aa: CSVGFLRIDYNEQFF; cdr3_nt: TGCAGCGTTGGGTTTTTGAGAATCGACTACAATGAGCAGTTCTTC
v_call: TRBV6-6; clone_size: .; d_call: .; cdr3_length: 14; j_call: TRBJ1-2; cdr3_aa: CASNLARVGYGYTF; cdr3_nt: TGTGCCAGCAATTTGGCCAGGGTCGGCTATGGCTACACCTTC
v_call: TRBV6-2/TRBV6-3; clone_size: .; d_call: .; cdr3_length: 15; j_call: TRBJ2-6; cdr3_aa: CASSYASAGANVLTF; cdr3_nt: TGTGCCAGCAGTTACGCGAGTGCCGGGGCCAACGTCCTGACTTTC
v_call: TRBV7-2; clone_size: .; d_call: TRBD2; cdr3_length: 13; j_call: TRBJ2-5; cdr3_aa: CASSRSGRETQYF; cdr3_nt: TGTGCCAGCAGCCGTAGCGGGAGGGAGACCCAGTACTTC
v_call: TRBV5-4; clone_size: .; d_call: .; cdr3_length: 16; j_call: TRBJ2-7; cdr3_aa: CASSRGGSRSSYEQYF; cdr3_nt: TGTGCCAGCAGCCGAGGCGGTAGCCGAAGCTCCTACGAGCAGTACTTC
v_call: TRBV25-1; clone_size: .; d_call: .; cdr3_length: 17; j_call: TRBJ1-2; cdr3_aa: CASSSSLKQGGSRGYTF; cdr3_nt: TGTGCCAGCAGTTCCTCACTAAAACAGGGCGGGTCTAGAGGCTACACCTTC
v_call: TRBV18; clone_size: .; d_call: .; cdr3_length: 13; j_call: TRBJ2-5; cdr3_aa: CASSPSLQETQYF; cdr3_nt: TGTGCCAGCTCACCATCCCTTCAAGAGACCCAGTACTTC
v_call: TRBV5-4; clone_size: .; d_call: TRBD1; cdr3_length: 13; j_call: TRBJ2-3; cdr3_aa: CASSPGGTDTQYF; cdr3_nt: TGTGCCAGCAGCCCAGGGGGTACAGATACGCAGTATTTT
v_call: TRBV24-1; clone_size: .; d_call: TRBD1; cdr3_length: 13; j_call: TRBJ2-5; cdr3_aa: CATSDGTEETQYF; cdr3_nt: TGTGCCACCAGCGATGGGACAGAAGAGACCCAGTACTTC
v_call: TRBV19; clone_size: .; d_call: TRBD1; cdr3_length: 15; j_call: TRBJ1-5; cdr3_aa: CASSIRGQGNQPQHF; cdr3_nt: TGTGCCAGTAGTATCCGGGGACAGGGAAATCAGCCCCAGCATTTT
v_call: TRBV5-4; clone_size: once; d_call: TRBD2; cdr3_length: 18; j_call: TRBJ2-1; cdr3_aa: CASSPGTSGSRSYNEQFF; cdr3_nt: TGTGCCAGCAGTCCCGGGACTAGCGGGAGTCGGTCCTACAATGAGCAGTTCTTC
v_call: TRBV30; clone_size: once; d_call: TRBD1; cdr3_length: 15; j_call: TRBJ1-4; cdr3_aa: CAWSGGGQGGEKLFF; cdr3_nt: TGTGCCTGGTCGGGGGGTGGACAGGGGGGTGAAAAACTGTTTTTT
v_call: TRBV7-9; clone_size: .; d_call: TRBD1; cdr3_length: 15; j_call: TRBJ1-1; cdr3_aa: CASSLGTGVDTEAFF; cdr3_nt: TGTGCCAGCAGCTTAGGGACAGGGGTGGACACTGAAGCTTTCTTT
v_call: TRBV4-3; clone_size: .; d_call: .; cdr3_length: 15; j_call: TRBJ2-5; cdr3_aa: CASSHSRAEGETQYF; cdr3_nt: TGCGCCAGCAGCCATTCCAGGGCGGAGGGAGAGACCCAGTACTTC